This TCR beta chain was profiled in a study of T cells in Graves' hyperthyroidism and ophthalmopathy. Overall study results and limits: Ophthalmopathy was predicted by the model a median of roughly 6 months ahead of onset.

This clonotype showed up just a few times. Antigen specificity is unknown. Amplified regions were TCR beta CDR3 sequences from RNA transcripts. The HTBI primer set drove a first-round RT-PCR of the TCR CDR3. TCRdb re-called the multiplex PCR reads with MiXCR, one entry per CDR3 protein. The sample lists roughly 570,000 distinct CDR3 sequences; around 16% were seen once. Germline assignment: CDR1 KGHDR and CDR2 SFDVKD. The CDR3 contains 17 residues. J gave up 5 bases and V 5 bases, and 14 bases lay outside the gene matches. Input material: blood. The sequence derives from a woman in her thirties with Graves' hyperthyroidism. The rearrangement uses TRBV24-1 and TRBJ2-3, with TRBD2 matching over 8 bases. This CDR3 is CATSGFTKRESGDTQYF. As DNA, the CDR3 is TGTGCCACCAGTGGCTTCACTAAGCGGGAGTCCGGAGATACGCAGTATTTT.